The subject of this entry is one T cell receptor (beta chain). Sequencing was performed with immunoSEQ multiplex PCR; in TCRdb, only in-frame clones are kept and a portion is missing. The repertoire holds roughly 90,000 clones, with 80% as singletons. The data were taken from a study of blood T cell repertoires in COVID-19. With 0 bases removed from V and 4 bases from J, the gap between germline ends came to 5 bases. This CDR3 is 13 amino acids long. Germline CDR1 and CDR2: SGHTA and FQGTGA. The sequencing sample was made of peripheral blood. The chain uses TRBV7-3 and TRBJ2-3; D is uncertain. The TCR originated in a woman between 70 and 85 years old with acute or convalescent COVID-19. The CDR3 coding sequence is TGTGCCAGCAGCTTAACGGGCCCAGATACGCAGTATTTT. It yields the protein CASSLTGPDTQYF.